This entry features one T cell receptor (beta chain) sequence. Its antigen remains unidentified. The CDR3 has 16 residues. Germline trimming cut 3 bases from V and 6 bases from J; bases unmatched to any gene: 12. From germline, CDR1 is MGHDK and CDR2 SYGVNS. The entry originates in a study of T cells in localized non-small cell lung cancer. Study results and limitations: The study sequenced only one region of the tumor. As a result, intratumor heterogeneity could not be excluded and remains possible. Peak T cell clonality was found in uninvolved adjacent lung, exceeding tumor. Turning up in adjacent lung were a median roughly 50 of the top 100 tumor clones. Longer survival (overall) was linked to higher T cell density in blood.

Sequenced by immunoSEQ multiplex PCR; TCRdb stores in-frame clones only, minus some. The profile shows over a thousand clones, 20% to 30% of them singletons. This rearrangement joins TRBV25-1 to TRBJ2-7; 9 positions agree with TRBD1. The material sequenced was lung tumor tissue, taken before any cancer treatment. This TCR was recovered from a man aged 40 to 70 with stage I squamous cell lung carcinoma. CDR3 residues: CASSEWEGTGSFEQYF. As DNA, the CDR3 is TGTGCCAGCAGTGAGTGGGAGGGGACAGGGTCGTTCGAGCAGTACTTC.